A selection of T cell receptor beta chains follows, all from one sample in a study of shared clonotypes between healthy human individuals. The repertoire was sequenced with immunoSEQ multiplex PCR; TCRdb's copy has only in-frame clones and lacks some. The repertoire holds some 600,000 clones, 95% to 97% seen once, with approximately 0.12% in the top ten. Sequencing was carried out using naive CD8+ T cells sorted from blood. The receptors derive from a woman in her 30s in good health. The CDR3 runs from the conserved cysteine through the conserved F or W. The D gene is left open where the match is weak. Not every row has a clone size; where given, it reads once, few, many or a size class.

j_call d_call v_call clone_size cdr3_nt cdr3_aa
TRBJ2-7 TRBD2 TRBV5-4 - TGTGCCAGCAGCCCGACCCCCGTAGCGGGAGAGCACTTC CASSPTPVAGEHF
TRBJ1-5 - TRBV27 - TGTGCCAGCAGTTTAGTGGGGGGTGTTCAGCCCCAGCATTTT CASSLVGGVQPQHF
TRBJ2-7 TRBD1 TRBV27 - TGTGCCAGCAGTACCGGGACAGGGGTCGAGCAGTACTTC CASSTGTGVEQYF
TRBJ2-7 - TRBV5-4 - TGTGCCAGCAGCCGGCCTAGCGCCGAGCAGTACTTC CASSRPSAEQYF
TRBJ1-1 - TRBV28 - TGTGCCAGCAGTGCCCGTGGCTACCTGAACACTGAAGCTTTCTTT CASSARGYLNTEAFF
TRBJ2-5 TRBD1 TRBV7-9 - TGTGCCAGCAGCCCCTGGACAGGGGTTGGTGAGACCCAGTACTTC CASSPWTGVGETQYF
TRBJ1-5 - TRBV5-1 - TGCGCCAGCAGCTTGGGGCCCTGGGAGAATAGCAATCAGCCCCAGCATTTT CASSLGPWENSNQPQHF
TRBJ2-1 - TRBV27 - TGTGCCAGCAGTTTCCGGAGCGCTAACAATGAGCAGTTCTTC CASSFRSANNEQFF
TRBJ2-3 TRBD1 TRBV6-5 - TGTGCCAGCAGTCCGACTAGACAGGGGGGAGATACGCAGTATTTT CASSPTRQGGDTQYF
TRBJ1-5 - TRBV28 - TGTGCCAGCAGTTTAGTTCTGTTAGGCAATCAGCCCCAGCATTTT CASSLVLLGNQPQHF
TRBJ2-1 - TRBV13 - TGTGCCAGCAGCCCCCGGGACCCGGACAATGAGCAGTTCTTC CASSPRDPDNEQFF
TRBJ2-6 - TRBV27 - TGTGCCAGCAGTTTATATACTGGGGCCAACGTCCTGACTTTC CASSLYTGANVLTF
TRBJ2-1 - TRBV19 - TGTGCCAGTAGTATGGGGGGAACTCCCCGGGAGCAGTTCTTC CASSMGGTPREQFF
TRBJ2-5 - TRBV28 - TGTGCCAGCAGCCCAGGCGCCACCACGCATGAGACCCAGTACTTC CASSPGATTHETQYF
TRBJ2-1 - TRBV19 - TGTGCCACAGACAACTACAATGAGCAGTTCTTC CATDNYNEQFF
TRBJ1-3 - TRBV5-1 - TGCGCCAGCAGCCCAAGGGACCGGCAGCACACCATATATTTT CASSPRDRQHTIYF
TRBJ2-3 TRBD1 TRBV28 - TGTGCCAGCAGTGGGGGACAGAGCTCGAATACGCAGTATTTT CASSGGQSSNTQYF
TRBJ2-7 - TRBV14 - TGTGCCAGCAGCCAAGATTTAACAGCCTTCGAGCAGTACTTC CASSQDLTAFEQYF
TRBJ2-1 - TRBV27 - TGTGCCAGCAGTTTATCGACTTACCCCACTGAGCAGTTCTTC CASSLSTYPTEQFF
TRBJ2-7 TRBD1 TRBV16 - TGTGCCAGCAGCCAACCAAGGGGACAGGGTAGGGAGCAGTACTTC CASSQPRGQGREQYF
TRBJ2-7 TRBD2 TRBV30 - TGTGCCTGGGTAACTAGCGGGAGTACCCACGAGCAGTACTTC CAWVTSGSTHEQYF
TRBJ2-7 - TRBV7-9 - TGTGCCAGCACCCTTGACCGGGTAGGGTACGAGCAGTACTTC CASTLDRVGYEQYF
TRBJ2-7 - TRBV4-1 - TGCGCCAGCAGCCAAGATTCGAGTCACGCCTACGAGCAGTACTTC CASSQDSSHAYEQYF
TRBJ1-2 TRBD1 TRBV7-2 - TGTGCCAGCAGCTTAGGACAGGGTGGCGGCTACACCTTC CASSLGQGGGYTF
TRBJ1-2 TRBD1 TRBV28 once TGTGCCAGCATCTTGATGGGACAGCGCACTAACTATGGCTACACCTTC CASILMGQRTNYGYTF
TRBJ2-1 TRBD2 TRBV5-1 once TGCGCCAGCAGCTTAAACCCGACTAGCCTCCTCCCATACAATGAGCAGTTCTTC CASSLNPTSLLPYNEQFF
TRBJ2-2 TRBD2 TRBV4-2 - TGTGCCAGCAGCCCTATCCATGCATCTAGCGGGAGGGAACACACCGGGGAGCTGTTTTTT CASSPIHASSGREHTGELFF
TRBJ2-7 TRBD2 TRBV6-6 - TGTGCCAGCAGTTATCCTAGGAGCGGGAGGACCGAGCAGTACTTC CASSYPRSGRTEQYF
TRBJ2-2 - TRBV10-2 - TGCGCCAGCGGGCGATCACAGGGAGGCACCGGGGAGCTGTTTTTT CASGRSQGGTGELFF
TRBJ1-1 - TRBV30 - TGTGCCTGGAGTGATCTTCGGGGCTGGGACACTGAAGCTTTCTTT CAWSDLRGWDTEAFF
TRBJ2-2 TRBD2 TRBV25-1 - TGTGCCAGCAGTGAATGGCAGCGGGAGGGCGCCGGGGAGCTGTTTTTT CASSEWQREGAGELFF
TRBJ2-7 TRBD1 TRBV28 - TGTGCCAGCAGGCCCCCGGGACAGGTACCCTACGAGCAGTACTTC CASRPPGQVPYEQYF
TRBJ1-5 - TRBV28 - TGTGCCAGCAGTTTATCAGGTTTCCAGCCCCAGCATTTT CASSLSGFQPQHF
TRBJ2-2 - TRBV6-6 - TGTGCCAGCAGCTACATAAGGACCGGGGAGCTGTTTTTT CASSYIRTGELFF
TRBJ1-2 - TRBV6-1 - TGTGCCAGCAGTGACTCTTTTGGACACTATGGCTACACCTTC CASSDSFGHYGYTF
TRBJ2-7 - TRBV4-2 - TGTGCCAGCAGCCAGGACACCCCGGGAGTCTACGAGCAGTACTTC CASSQDTPGVYEQYF
TRBJ2-1 - TRBV9 - TGTGCCAGCAGCGTGGGGGGTCTCGGTAATGAGCAGTTCTTC CASSVGGLGNEQFF
TRBJ1-2 - TRBV5-4 - TGTGCCAGCAGCTGGCACGGGGGAGGCTACACCTTC CASSWHGGGYTF
TRBJ1-2 - TRBV12-2 - TGTGCAAGTCGCTTTACAGGGTCGTATGGCTATGGCTACACCTTC CASRFTGSYGYGYTF
TRBJ1-1 - TRBV11-2 once TGTGCCAGCAGCTTAGGGCTGTTGAACACTGAAGCTTTCTTT CASSLGLLNTEAFF
TRBJ1-5 - TRBV28 - TGTGCCAGCAGTTTAAGGGTAGATCAGCCCCAGCATTTT CASSLRVDQPQHF
TRBJ2-7 - TRBV30 once TGTGCCTGGAGTGTGGAAACCTACGAGCAGTACTTC CAWSVETYEQYF
TRBJ2-5 TRBD1 TRBV28 - TGTGCCAGCAGCCAACCTGCCGGGACAGGGGTTTTCCAAGAGACCCAGTACTTC CASSQPAGTGVFQETQYF
TRBJ2-7 TRBD1 TRBV10-3 - TGTGCCATCAGTGAGGGACAGGGTGCCACCTACGAGCAGTACTTC CAISEGQGATYEQYF
TRBJ2-1 TRBD2 TRBV11-1 - TGTGCCAGCAGCACTAGCGGGCGGAGCTCCTACAATGAGCAGTTCTTC CASSTSGRSSYNEQFF
TRBJ2-1 - TRBV10-1 - TGCGCCAGCAGTGAGTCGCTAGCTAAGAATGAGCAGTTCTTC CASSESLAKNEQFF
TRBJ2-5 TRBD2 TRBV27 - TGTGCCAGCAGTACGGGACTAGCGGGGGGGGAGACCCAGTACTTC CASSTGLAGGETQYF
TRBJ2-3 - TRBV4-1 - TGCGCCAGCAGCCTAGGTGGGGGCACAGATACGCAGTATTTT CASSLGGGTDTQYF
TRBJ2-2 - TRBV5-6 - TGTGCCAGCAGCTTGTACGGCGGGGAGCTGTTTTTT CASSLYGGELFF